This TCR beta chain derives from a study of CD4 and CD8 cells across lung adenocarcinoma regions. TCRdb re-called the PCR reads through MiXCR, storing one row per CDR3 protein. The sample contains 20,000 to 30,000 distinct CDR3 sequences, around 52% of which appear only once. Localized lung adenocarcinoma, a non-small cell lung cancer, affected the donors. Germline CDR1 KGHDR, CDR2 SFDVKD. The CDR3 length is 15 residues. The source of this sequence is a male donor with lung adenocarcinoma. The CD4 and CD8 labels of this study may be unreliable. This sequence joins TRBV24-1 and TRBJ2-1; 8 bases fit TRBD1. The DNA end lines up better with TRBJ2-7; the J call may be wrong. The sequencing sample was made of CD4+ T cells from the center of a lung tumor. The CDR3 loop is CATSDPTGGPYEQYF. CDR3 DNA sequence: TGTGCCACCAGTGATCCAACAGGGGGGCCCTACGAGCAGTACTTC.